These T cell receptor beta chains were read from a single sample in a study of blood T cell repertoires in COVID-19. The repertoire was sequenced with immunoSEQ multiplex PCR; TCRdb's copy has only in-frame clones and lacks some. The sample contains some 150,000 clones, around four fifths of which appear only once. The sequenced sample consisted of peripheral blood. Every receptor here comes from a woman in her 70s with COVID-19, enrolled during active disease. Each CDR3 is given with its conserved first and last residue. The D gene is left open where the match is weak. Expanded clones get a size class; other rows say once, few or many, or leave the size out.

J: TRBJ1-2; size: NA; V: TRBV10-3; D: TRBD1; CDR3: CAISSDRGYGYTF; DNA: TGTGCCATCAGTTCCGACAGGGGCTATGGCTACACCTTC
J: TRBJ2-7; size: NA; V: TRBV5-1; D: NA; CDR3: CASSLATAGSYEQYF; DNA: TGCGCCAGCAGCTTGGCGACTGCTGGGTCCTACGAGCAGTACTTC
J: TRBJ1-1; size: few; V: TRBV11-2; D: NA; CDR3: CASRLSMNTEAFF; DNA: TGTGCCAGCAGGCTATCCATGAACACTGAAGCTTTCTTT
J: TRBJ2-2; size: once; V: TRBV2; D: TRBD1; CDR3: CASSATGVGTGELFF; DNA: TGTGCCAGCAGTGCGACAGGGGTAGGAACCGGGGAGCTGTTTTTT
J: TRBJ1-1; size: NA; V: TRBV11-2; D: NA; CDR3: CASSFLGREPEAFF; DNA: TGTGCCAGCAGCTTCTTGGGGCGAGAGCCTGAAGCTTTCTTT
J: TRBJ2-1; size: NA; V: TRBV11-3; D: NA; CDR3: CASSLGGGGQDNEQFF; DNA: TGTGCCAGCAGCTTAGGAGGGGGGGGCCAGGACAATGAGCAGTTCTTC
J: TRBJ2-3; size: few; V: TRBV11-1; D: TRBD1; CDR3: CASSSDRGTSDTQYF; DNA: TGTGCCAGCAGCTCCGACAGGGGAACATCAGATACGCAGTATTTT
J: TRBJ1-2; size: NA; V: TRBV27; D: NA; CDR3: CASSLLGSTGYTF; DNA: TGTGCCAGCAGTTTACTCGGGTCCACTGGCTACACCTTC
J: TRBJ2-5; size: NA; V: TRBV14; D: TRBD2; CDR3: CASTPREGEATQYF; DNA: TGTGCCAGCACCCCTCGGGAGGGTGAAGCGACCCAGTACTTC
J: TRBJ2-6; size: NA; V: TRBV6-5; D: TRBD1; CDR3: CASSYPRTGINVLTF; DNA: TGTGCCAGCAGTTACCCCCGGACAGGGATTAACGTCCTGACTTTC
J: TRBJ2-7; size: NA; V: TRBV5-4; D: NA; CDR3: CASSLVYGSSYEQYF; DNA: TGTGCCAGCAGCTTAGTCTACGGGAGCTCCTACGAGCAGTACTTC
J: TRBJ2-2; size: NA; V: TRBV29-1; D: TRBD2; CDR3: CSVVGGQSGRAPMNTGELFF; DNA: TGCAGCGTTGTGGGGGGACAAAGCGGGAGGGCTCCCATGAACACCGGGGAGCTGTTTTTT
J: TRBJ1-3; size: few; V: TRBV12-5; D: NA; CDR3: CASGSAPGNTIYF; DNA: TGTGCTAGTGGGAGTGCTCCTGGAAACACCATATATTTT
J: TRBJ2-1; size: few; V: TRBV2; D: NA; CDR3: CASSSTSAEQFF; DNA: TGTGCCAGCAGTTCTACTAGTGCTGAGCAGTTCTTC
J: TRBJ1-6; size: NA; V: TRBV7-8; D: NA; CDR3: CASNRAGAPLHF; DNA: TGTGCCAGCAATCGAGCCGGGGCACCCCTCCACTTT
J: TRBJ2-1; size: once; V: TRBV19; D: NA; CDR3: CASTQQSSYNEQFF; DNA: TGTGCCAGTACACAACAGAGCTCCTACAATGAGCAGTTCTTC
J: TRBJ2-1; size: NA; V: TRBV5-1; D: NA; CDR3: CASSLGGLQYNEQFF; DNA: TGCGCCAGCAGCTTGGGGGGGCTCCAATACAATGAGCAGTTCTTC